The next 23 T cell receptor beta chains were all read from a single sample in a study of cytomegalovirus exposure and HLA in healthy donors. A multiplex PCR was run with 60 Vbeta primers and 13 Jbeta primers. Assay: immunoSEQ multiplex PCR; the TCRdb copy retains only in-frame clones and omits some. Among under 200,000 clones, 80% were seen once, and the ten largest hold roughly 1.3%. Sequencing used PBMCs. The receptors originated from a young man in good health and CMV-seronegative.

Here the CDR3 reads CASSYQAGVRYTEAFF. DNA of the CDR3: TGTGCCAGCAGTTACCAGGCAGGGGTCAGGTACACTGAAGCTTTCTTT. V is TRBV27 and J is TRBJ1-1; D perhaps matches TRBD1 (6 bases). Trimming cost V 4 bases and J 3 bases, with 18 bases left between them. Germline lookup yields CDR1 MNHEY and CDR2 SMNVEV (reference sequence). The CDR3 has 16 residues.

The chain links TRBV9 to TRBJ2-7; 13 bases align to TRBD2. With 0 bases clipped from V and 3 bases from J, the junction kept 0 bases outside the gene matches. Germline lookup yields CDR1 SGDLS and CDR2 YYNGEE. This CDR3 is 15 amino acids long. As DNA, the CDR3 is TGTGCCAGCAGCGTAGGGACTAGCGGGGGCTACGAGCAGTACTTC. Translation: CASSVGTSGGYEQYF.

This chain uses TRBV25-1 with TRBJ2-5, with D tentatively TRBD1 (6 bases). Germline CDR1 reads MGHDK; CDR2 reads SYGVNS. Deletions cut 3 bases from V and 3 bases from J, with 14 bases between. The CDR3 has 15 residues. This chain's CDR3 is CASSDTGKGKETQYF. CDR3 in DNA: TGTGCCAGCAGTGATACAGGGAAGGGGAAAGAGACCCAGTACTTC.

The chain joins TRBV2 to TRBJ1-4; TRBD1 matches at 7 bases. The trim removed 7 bases at V and 5 bases at J, leaving 10 bases unmatched. Germline values: CDR1 SNHLY, CDR2 FYNNEI. CDR3 length: 15 residues. This chain's CDR3 is CASTFQGQQNEKLFF. As DNA, the CDR3 is TGTGCCAGCACATTCCAGGGACAGCAGAATGAAAAACTGTTTTTT.

CDR3 DNA: TGCGCCAGCAGCCCAGGGACTACCTCTGGAAACACCATATATTTT. Protein product: CASSPGTTSGNTIYF. The chain combines TRBV10-1 with TRBJ1-3; maybe TRBD1 (5 bases). This CDR3 spans 15 amino acids. V shed 6 bases and J shed 0 bases, with 12 bases lying between them. CDR1 and CDR2 from the germline V gene are WNHNN and SYGVQD (reference sequence).

This chain links TRBV9 with TRBJ2-7; D possibly corresponds to TRBD1 (5 bases). CDR1 is SGDLS, CDR2 YYNGEE, per germline. There are 18 residues in the CDR3. The V end lost 4 bases, the J end lost 5 bases, and 28 bases lay between the germline ends. In DNA form, the CDR3 reads TGTGCCAGCAGCCATAAGACGACCCCAAGACAGATATCGGACGAGCAGTACTTC. Encoded protein: CASSHKTTPRQISDEQYF.

This clone was seen only a few times. The rearrangement uses TRBV30 and TRBJ1-4; 7 bases line up with TRBD1. Germline assignment: CDR1 GTSNPN and CDR2 SVGIG (reference sequence). CDR3 length: 15 residues. V lost 1 base, J lost 8 bases, and 10 bases stayed unmatched. CDR3 in DNA: TGTGCCTGGAGTGCGGGACAGTCAACGTTCGAAAAACTGTTTTTT. This codes for CAWSAGQSTFEKLFF.

The rearrangement joins TRBV6-6 to TRBJ1-4; no clear D. The CDR3 runs 13 residues. Germline-derived CDR1 and CDR2 are MNHNY and SVGAGI (reference sequence). The V gene lost 5 bases and the J gene lost 7 bases, with 11 bases spanning the gap. Written as DNA, the CDR3 is TGTGCCAGCAGTAGGGAGGGAGGTGAAAAACTGTTTTTT. This gives the protein CASSREGGEKLFF.

In DNA form, the CDR3 reads TGTGCCTTCTATACGCTTGCAACTAATGAAAAACTGTTTTTT. The encoded protein is CAFYTLATNEKLFF. This rearrangement joins TRBV30 to TRBJ1-4; D call uncertain. This CDR3 spans 14 amino acids. The ends were cut back, 7 bases at V and 0 bases at J, with 12 bases in the middle. The germline CDR1 and CDR2 sequences are GTSNPN and SVGIG (reference sequence).

The chain has TRBV30 and TRBJ1-4; no reliable D call. CDR1 is GTSNPN and CDR2 is SVGIG in the germline V gene (reference sequence). The CDR3 is 12 amino acids. V dropped 7 bases and J dropped 1 base, with 7 bases sitting between them. In DNA form, the CDR3 reads TGTGCCTATCTAATAACTAATGAAAAACTGTTTTTT. This gives the protein CAYLITNEKLFF.

Only a few counts were recorded for this clone. The chain employs TRBV4-2 and TRBJ1-5; TRBD1 agrees at 7 bases. Germline CDR1 and CDR2: LGHNA and YNFKEQ. The CDR3 length is 16 residues. V lost 0 bases and J lost 6; bases outside the gene matches: 8. CDR3 sequence: CASSQDRAGGGQPQHF. In DNA form, the CDR3 reads TGTGCCAGCAGCCAAGATCGGGCAGGGGGAGGTCAGCCCCAGCATTTT.

This clone was observed a single time. V usage is TRBV7-2 and J usage is TRBJ2-7; D may be TRBD2 (5 bases). This CDR3 is 15 amino acids long. Germline V gene sequence: CDR1 SGHTA, CDR2 FQGNSA. With 2 bases removed from V and 2 bases from J, the gap between germline ends came to 13 bases. The CDR3: CASSLRTPGAYEQYF. The CDR3 DNA reads as TGTGCCAGCAGCTTAAGGACTCCCGGGGCCTACGAGCAGTACTTC.

This clone showed up just a few times. The chain has TRBV12-2 and TRBJ2-7; the table names TRBD2, a call not compared with the DNA. TRBV12-2 is a documented pseudogene. CDR3 length equals 14 residues. The CDR3 nucleotides read TGTGCAAGTCGCTTAGGAGGTCCGGCCTACGAGCAGTACTTC. Its translation is CASRLGGPAYEQYF.

Written as DNA, the CDR3 is TGTGCCAGCAGTCCAGCCCGGAGCTCTGGGGCCAACGTCCTGACTTTC. Encoded protein: CASSPARSSGANVLTF. The genes are TRBV28 and TRBJ2-6; D remains unclear. V lost 5 bases, J lost 0 bases, and 11 bases lay in between. Germline assignment: CDR1 MDHEN and CDR2 SYDVKM. The CDR3 is 16 residues long. Filled out from reference TRBV28 and TRBJ2-6, the complete variable domain reads DVKVTQSSRYLVKRTGEKVFLECVQDMDHENMFWYRQDPGLGLRLIYFSYDVKMKEKGDIPEGYSVSREKKERFSLILESASTNQTSMYLCASSPARSSGANVLTFGAGSRLTVL.

This clone was seen just once. This chain links TRBV6-5 with TRBJ1-2; no clear D gene. The CDR3 contains 13 residues. Trimming removed 8 bases from V and 4 bases from J, with 14 bases in between. From germline, CDR1 is MNHEY and CDR2 SVGAGI. The CDR3 sequence is CASRRGFRYGYTF. CDR3 sequence (DNA): TGTGCCAGCCGGCGGGGTTTCCGCTATGGCTACACCTTC.

The genes are TRBV7-2 and TRBJ1-3; D uncertain. The CDR3 spans 14 residues. CDR1 SGHTA and CDR2 FQGNSA come from the germline V gene. The ends were cut back, 4 bases at V and 0 bases at J, with 7 bases in the middle. Written as DNA, the CDR3 is TGTGCCAGCAGCTACGGGGTCTCTGGAAACACCATATATTTT. As protein: CASSYGVSGNTIYF.

The chain carries TRBV29-1 and TRBJ2-1, with TRBD1 matching over 10 bases. CDR1 and CDR2 (germline): SQVTM, ANQGSEA. The CDR3 length is 14 residues. Trimming cost V 6 bases and J 7 bases; bases outside gene matches: 9. The CDR3 loop is CSVNRDRGSNEQFF. The CDR3 DNA is TGCAGCGTCAACCGGGACAGGGGTTCGAATGAGCAGTTCTTC.

The V call is TRBV5-1, the J call TRBJ2-7; 9 bases fit TRBD1. After removal of 7 bases from V and 5 bases from J, the junction contained 10 bases not matched to a gene. The length of the CDR3 is 14 residues. Germline lookup yields CDR1 SGHRS and CDR2 YFSETQ. The CDR3 here is CASGVRTGGDEQYF. The CDR3 DNA is TGCGCCAGCGGGGTTCGTACAGGGGGCGACGAGCAGTACTTC.

This clone turned up a few times. The rearrangement joins TRBV5-1 to TRBJ2-5, with 12 bases that match TRBD2. The CDR3 extends over 17 amino acids. The germline gives CDR1 SGHRS, CDR2 YFSETQ. Germline trimming cut 5 bases from V and 2 bases from J; bases unmatched to any gene: 10. CDR3 sequence (DNA): TGCGCCAGCAGGGTCGGAAGGCTAGCGGGAGGGCAAGAGACCCAGTACTTC. The encoded protein is CASRVGRLAGGQETQYF.

The chain carries TRBV19 and TRBJ1-2, with no clear D. CDR1 is LNHDA, CDR2 SQIVND, per germline (reference sequence). V lost 2 bases and J lost 0, with 10 bases in between. The CDR3 runs 15 residues. In DNA form, the CDR3 reads TGTGCCAGTAGTATACAAGAGGGAGCTAACTATGGCTACACCTTC. It translates to CASSIQEGANYGYTF.

This chain uses TRBV7-9 with TRBJ1-5, with 11 bases lining up with TRBD1. CDR3 length: 15 amino acids. CDR1 is SEHNR and CDR2 is FQNEAQ in the germline V gene (reference sequence). After removal of 5 bases from V and 6 bases from J, the junction contained 6 bases not matched to a gene. This CDR3 reads CASSRGQGAFQPQHF. CDR3 in DNA: TGTGCCAGCAGCCGAGGACAGGGGGCTTTTCAGCCCCAGCATTTT.

The chain joins TRBV5-5 to TRBJ2-1, with 9 bases matching TRBD2. The CDR3 has 16 residues. V gave up 1 base and J gave up 6 bases; unmatched junction bases: 8. The germline CDR1 and CDR2 sequences are SGHKS and YYEKEE (reference sequence). The CDR3 region has the DNA TGTGCCAGCAGCTTGAAGCTAGCGGGATATTTCAATGAGCAGTTCTTC. Its protein is CASSLKLAGYFNEQFF.

This chain connects TRBV29-1 to TRBJ2-7; 8 nucleotides line up with TRBD1. The V and J ends lost 6 bases and 5 bases, in that order; junction bases with no gene match: 12. Per germline, CDR1 SQVTM and CDR2 ANQGSEA. The CDR3 length is 14 residues. Here the CDR3 reads CSVENRGERHEQYF. The CDR3 nucleotides are TGCAGCGTAGAAAACAGGGGGGAAAGGCACGAGCAGTACTTC.